These 26 T cell receptor beta chains originate from one sample sequenced in a study of T cells in Graves' hyperthyroidism and ophthalmopathy (dated by TCRdb to between 2018 and 2021). Libraries were prepared through multiplex PCR. TCRdb lists the instrument as Illumina HiSeq 2000. TCR beta CDR3 regions were amplified from RNA transcripts. The TCR CDR3 was subjected to a first round of RT-PCR using the HTBI primer set and the Qiagen OneStep RT-PCR kit. TCRdb trimmed public reads at Q25 via fastp, called clones via MiXCR and kept in-frame beta chains. Entries are consolidated by CDR3 protein sequence, retaining the most common genes and DNA. The sample contains roughly 720,000 distinct CDR3 sequences, around 15% of them found a single time. Jointly, the top ten make up roughly 15% of the sample. Sequencing input: blood. These receptors came from a man aged 50 to 60 with Graves' hyperthyroidism.

This chain uses TRBV12-3 or TRBV12-4 with TRBJ2-7; 9 positions agree with TRBD2. V lost 0 bases to trimming and J lost 0 bases; unmatched junction nucleotides: 3. The CDR3 extends over 16 amino acids. The CDR3 bases are TGTGCCAGCAGTTTAGCGCTTAGCGGGAGCTCCTACGAGCAGTACTTC. This gives the protein CASSLALSGSSYEQYF.

This clonotype was seen at least ten times. The chain uses TRBV27 and TRBJ2-7, with D hard to call. Trimming cost V 3 bases and J 4 bases, with 7 bases left between them. The CDR3 covers 12 residues. CDR1 and CDR2 from the germline V gene are MNHEY and SMNVEV (reference sequence). CDR3 nucleotide sequence: TGTGCCAGCAGTTTTGTGGGGTACGAGCAGTACTTC. It codes for CASSFVGYEQYF.

This clonotype occurred many times. V and J are TRBV7-3 and TRBJ2-1; 13 bases map to TRBD2. CDR1 is SGHTA, CDR2 FQGTGA, per germline. The CDR3 contains 15 residues. The V gene end was trimmed by 5 bases and the J gene end by 6 bases; junction bases not matched to a gene: 4. CDR3 DNA sequence: TGTGCCAGCAGCCGAACTAGCGGGAGGGGCAATGAGCAGTTCTTC. Translation: CASSRTSGRGNEQFF.

The sample holds many counts of this clonotype. The genes are TRBV7-9 and TRBJ1-4; no reliable D call. The V end lost 2 bases, the J end lost 4 bases, and 11 bases lay between the germline ends. Per germline, CDR1 SEHNR and CDR2 FQNEAQ (reference sequence). CDR3 length: 15 amino acids. CDR3 amino acids: CASSLQSGRNEKLFF. DNA for the CDR3: TGTGCCAGCAGCTTACAATCCGGCCGTAATGAAAAACTGTTTTTT.

The chain carries TRBV7-2 and TRBJ2-3, with 13 bases identical to TRBD2. CDR1 SGHTA and CDR2 FQGNSA come from the germline V gene. After removal of 3 bases from V and 1 base from J, the junction contained 4 bases not matched to a gene. CDR3 length: 17 residues. The CDR3 protein is CASSFIGLAGGTDTQYF. The CDR3 coding sequence is TGTGCCAGCAGCTTTATAGGACTAGCGGGGGGCACAGATACGCAGTATTTT.

The table lists this clonotype with many counts. The chain uses TRBV2 and TRBJ2-7; 11 positions agree with TRBD1. CDR1 and CDR2 from the germline V gene are SNHLY and FYNNEI. V was clipped by 5 bases and J by 5 bases; unmatched bases: 11. The length of the CDR3 is 16 residues. In DNA form, the CDR3 reads TGTGCCAGCAGTCCCGAATGGACAGGGGGCAAAAACGAGCAGTACTTC. Translated: CASSPEWTGGKNEQYF.

CDR3 sequence: CASSGTGTGYYEQYF. CDR3 DNA sequence: TGTGCCAGTAGTGGGACCGGGACAGGGTATTACGAGCAGTACTTC. V usage is TRBV19 and J usage is TRBJ2-7; TRBD1 matches at 9 bases. The length of the CDR3 is 15 residues. Trimming took 5 bases from V and 4 from J; bases not matched to a gene: 9. Germline V lookup: CDR1 LNHDA, CDR2 SQIVND (reference sequence).

This clonotype appeared many times. The gene calls are TRBV9 and TRBJ1-6; D not resolved. V lost 0 bases to trimming and J lost 10 bases, with 5 bases between them. Germline V CDR1 and CDR2: SGDLS, YYNGEE. There are 12 residues in the CDR3. The CDR3 coding sequence is TGTGCCAGCAGCGTAGTAGACTCACCCCTCCACTTT. Its translation: CASSVVDSPLHF.

With respect to this clonotype: The junction departs from germline at one end; a sequencing error may be responsible. The V call is TRBV2, the J call TRBJ1-4; 7 nucleotides line up with TRBD1. The CDR3 totals 16 residues. CDR1 SNHLY and CDR2 FYNNEI come from the germline V gene. CDR3 DNA: TGTGCCAGCAGTGGACAGGGCCTCAACTATAATGAAAAACTGTCTTTT. It encodes CASSGQGLNYNEKLSF.

This chain joins TRBV20-1 and TRBJ2-1, with a weak D call TRBD1 (7 bases). V was pared by 1 base and J by 5 bases, with 15 bases between. The germline V gene encodes CDR1 DFQATT and CDR2 SNEGSKA (reference sequence). The CDR3 consists of 15 residues. The CDR3 DNA reads TGCAGTGCTAGAGTTACAGGGGACTTCAACAATGAGCAGTTCTTC. Its translation is CSARVTGDFNNEQFF.

This clonotype has ten or more counts. The CDR3 region has the DNA TGTGCCAGCAGTTTAGGGCCAAGCTACAATGAGCAGTTCTTC. Protein sequence: CASSLGPSYNEQFF. The J gene is TRBJ2-1, the V gene TRBV12-3 or TRBV12-4; D remains unclear. The length of the CDR3 is 14 residues. V dropped 1 base and J dropped 3 bases, with 7 bases sitting between them.

This clonotype has ten or more counts. This chain joins TRBV28 and TRBJ1-2; D may be TRBD1 (6 bases). Trimming left V 4 bases short and J 7 bases short, with 22 bases between. The germline gives CDR1 MDHEN, CDR2 SYDVKM. The CDR3 contains 16 residues. The CDR3 sequence: CASSYRTHWTVAGYTF. In DNA form, the CDR3 reads TGTGCCAGCAGTTACCGCACTCATTGGACAGTCGCTGGCTACACCTTC.

This clonotype was seen repeatedly, ten times or more. The chain recombines TRBV10-3 with TRBJ2-7; the D gene is possibly TRBD2 (5 bases). The germline gives CDR1 ENHRY, CDR2 SYGVKD. The CDR3 loop spans 14 amino acids. Trimming removed 2 bases from V and 5 bases from J, with 13 bases in between. The CDR3 loop is CAISEPGLGDEQYF. The CDR3 nucleotides read TGTGCCATCAGTGAGCCGGGCCTCGGGGACGAGCAGTACTTC.

The rearrangement joins TRBV6-1 to TRBJ1-2; 8 nucleotides agree with TRBD1. The CDR3 sequence is 15 residues long. The germline V gene encodes CDR1 MNHNS and CDR2 SASEGT. The J segment lost 6 bases and the V segment lost 6 bases, leaving 12 bases of the junction unmatched. CDR3 DNA: TGTGCCAGCAGAGGGAGCAGGGGGCGCCCCGATGGCTACACCTTC. Protein product: CASRGSRGRPDGYTF.

The genes are TRBV29-1 and TRBJ1-3; D is uncertain. Germline loops: CDR1 SQVTM, CDR2 ANQGSEA. The CDR3 has 12 residues. V was pared by 4 bases and J by 7 bases, with 11 bases between. CDR3 loop: CSVVSPGNTIYF. For the CDR3, the DNA is TGCAGCGTTGTCAGTCCCGGGAACACCATATATTTT.

This clonotype was recorded at least ten times. The genes are TRBV7-2 and TRBJ2-3, with 9 bases that match TRBD1. The germline gives CDR1 SGHTA, CDR2 FQGNSA. This CDR3 has 14 residues. V lost 4 bases to trimming and J lost 4 bases; unmatched junction nucleotides: 3. CDR3 DNA sequence: TGTGCCAGCAGCTCAACAGGGGGCCCAGATACGCAGTATTTT. It is translated as CASSSTGGPDTQYF.

This clonotype was seen more than once but under ten times. The chain's CDR3 is CAWSTGTGLQPQHF. DNA of the CDR3: TGTGCCTGGAGTACCGGGACAGGGCTTCAGCCCCAGCATTTT. The chain carries TRBV30 and TRBJ1-5; 9 bases match TRBD1. CDR3 size: 14 residues. In germline, CDR1 is GTSNPN, CDR2 SVGIG (reference sequence). V was clipped by 2 bases and J by 6 bases; unmatched bases: 5.

The chain couples TRBV29-1 to TRBJ1-2; 7 bases match TRBD1. Per the germline V gene, CDR1 is SQVTM and CDR2 is ANQGSEA. The junction had 7 bases not matched to a gene; V was cut back by 3 bases and J by 3 bases. The CDR3 is 14 residues long. The CDR3 loop is CSVDGDREYYGYTF. The CDR3 DNA sequence: TGCAGCGTTGACGGAGACAGGGAGTACTATGGCTACACCTTC. The full variable domain, its missing parts supplied by reference TRBV29-1 and TRBJ1-2, is SAVISQKPSRDICQRGTSLTIQCQVDSQVTMMFWYRQQPGQSLTLIATANQGSEATYESGFVIDKFPISRPNLTFSTLTVSNMSPEDSSIYLCSVDGDREYYGYTFGSGTRLTVV.

This clonotype was observed many times. One end of the junction is discordant with germline, which a read error may explain. The CDR3 nucleotides are TGTGCCAGCAGCTTAACCGGGACGAACGCCGGGGAGCTGTTTTTT. Encoded protein: CASSLTGTNAGELFF. The rearrangement links TRBV7-9 to TRBJ2-2, with D possibly being TRBD1 or TRBD2 (5 bases each). CDR1 and CDR2 from the germline V gene are SEHNR and FQNEAQ (reference sequence). The CDR3 contains 15 residues.

The table lists this clonotype with a few counts. One junction end disagrees with the germline gene, perhaps due to a read error. The CDR3 DNA is TGTGCCGGCAGTTTTGTATCTAGCGGGAGGAAGTCCAATGAGCAGTTCTTC. It yields the protein CAGSFVSSGRKSNEQFF. This chain connects TRBV28 to TRBJ2-1, with 11 positions matching TRBD2. This CDR3 region has 17 residues. Germline-derived CDR1 and CDR2 are MDHEN and SYDVKM.

V usage is TRBV7-8 and J usage is TRBJ1-1; D is perhaps TRBD1 (6 bases). V lost 7 bases and J 2 bases, leaving 11 bases between the germline ends. CDR3 size: 13 residues. Germline-derived CDR1 and CDR2 are SGHVS and FQNEAQ. DNA of the CDR3: TGTGCCAGCAAATGGGGGCAAAACACTGAAGCTTTCTTT. It translates to CASKWGQNTEAFF.

This clonotype showed up many times. The chain carries TRBV11-3 and TRBJ2-1; 11 bases are shared with TRBD2. With V trimmed by 5 bases and J by 8 bases, 8 bases remained unmatched. This CDR3 contains 15 residues. Germline CDR1 SGHNT, CDR2 YENEEA. This CDR3 reads CASSQTSGRFDEQFF. The CDR3 bases are TGTGCCAGCAGCCAAACTAGCGGGAGATTCGATGAGCAGTTCTTC.

The rearrangement uses TRBV13 and TRBJ1-1; D perhaps matches TRBD1 (6 bases). The germline CDR1 and CDR2 sequences are PRHDT and FYEKMQ (reference sequence). Trimming took off 4 bases at V and 7 bases at J, with 19 bases between the two ends. This CDR3 contains 15 residues. The CDR3 DNA reads TGTGCCAGCAGCTCAGGATACAGGGAGGTGAATGAAGCTTTCTTT. As protein: CASSSGYREVNEAFF.

This clonotype occurred many times. The chain combines TRBV20-1 with TRBJ2-7; 12 positions agree with TRBD2. Per the germline V gene, CDR1 is DFQATT and CDR2 is SNEGSKA (reference sequence). The CDR3 is made up of 14 amino acids. The junction had 5 bases not matched to a gene; V was cut back by 6 bases and J by 2 bases. The CDR3 loop is CSAPWTSGTYEQYF. CDR3 sequence (DNA): TGCAGTGCCCCTTGGACTAGCGGGACCTACGAGCAGTACTTC.

This clonotype was seen ten or more times. The chain recombines TRBV28 with TRBJ2-5, with D maybe TRBD2 (5 bases). CDR1 MDHEN and CDR2 SYDVKM come from the germline V gene. This CDR3 has 13 amino acids. V was clipped by 3 bases and J by 0 bases, with 5 bases between them. CDR3 nucleotides: TGTGCCAGCAGTTTGGACTACCAAGAGACCCAGTACTTC. As protein: CASSLDYQETQYF.

In its sample, this clonotype was seen once. CDR3 nucleotides: TGTGCCAGCAGTTTATCGGATGGGCAAGAGACCCAGTACTTC. It specifies CASSLSDGQETQYF. This chain links TRBV28 with TRBJ2-5; D call uncertain. V gave up 1 base and J gave up 2 bases, with 8 bases separating them. The CDR3 has 14 amino acids. Germline-derived CDR1 and CDR2 are MDHEN and SYDVKM.